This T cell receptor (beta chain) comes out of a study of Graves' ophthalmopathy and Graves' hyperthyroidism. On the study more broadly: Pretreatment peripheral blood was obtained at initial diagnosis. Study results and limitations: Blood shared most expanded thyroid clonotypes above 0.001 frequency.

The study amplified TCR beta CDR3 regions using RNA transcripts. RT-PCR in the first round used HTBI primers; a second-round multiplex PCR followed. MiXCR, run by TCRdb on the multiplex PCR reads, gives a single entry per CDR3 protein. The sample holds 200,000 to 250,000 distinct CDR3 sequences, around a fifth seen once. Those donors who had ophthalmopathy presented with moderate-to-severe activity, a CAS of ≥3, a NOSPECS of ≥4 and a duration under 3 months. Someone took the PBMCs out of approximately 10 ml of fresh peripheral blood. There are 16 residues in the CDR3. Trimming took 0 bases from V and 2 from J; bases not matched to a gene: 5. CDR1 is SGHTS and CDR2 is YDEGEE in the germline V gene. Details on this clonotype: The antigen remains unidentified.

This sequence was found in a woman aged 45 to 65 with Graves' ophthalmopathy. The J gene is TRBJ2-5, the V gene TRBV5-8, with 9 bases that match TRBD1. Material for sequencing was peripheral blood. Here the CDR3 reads CASSLVGQGLQETQYF. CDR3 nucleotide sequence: TGTGCCAGCAGCTTGGTAGGACAGGGGTTACAAGAGACCCAGTACTTC.